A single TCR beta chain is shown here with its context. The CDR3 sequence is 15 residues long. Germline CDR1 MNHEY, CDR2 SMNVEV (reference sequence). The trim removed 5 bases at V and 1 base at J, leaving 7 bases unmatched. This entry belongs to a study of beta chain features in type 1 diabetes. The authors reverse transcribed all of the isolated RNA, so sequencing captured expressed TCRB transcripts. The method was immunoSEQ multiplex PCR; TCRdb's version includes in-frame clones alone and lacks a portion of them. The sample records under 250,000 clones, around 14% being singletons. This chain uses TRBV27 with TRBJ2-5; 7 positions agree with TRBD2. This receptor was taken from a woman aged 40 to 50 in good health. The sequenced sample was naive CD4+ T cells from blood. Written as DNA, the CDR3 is TGTGCCAGCAGTCGCTTGGGAGGGCCCCAAGAGACCCAGTACTTC. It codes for CASSRLGGPQETQYF.